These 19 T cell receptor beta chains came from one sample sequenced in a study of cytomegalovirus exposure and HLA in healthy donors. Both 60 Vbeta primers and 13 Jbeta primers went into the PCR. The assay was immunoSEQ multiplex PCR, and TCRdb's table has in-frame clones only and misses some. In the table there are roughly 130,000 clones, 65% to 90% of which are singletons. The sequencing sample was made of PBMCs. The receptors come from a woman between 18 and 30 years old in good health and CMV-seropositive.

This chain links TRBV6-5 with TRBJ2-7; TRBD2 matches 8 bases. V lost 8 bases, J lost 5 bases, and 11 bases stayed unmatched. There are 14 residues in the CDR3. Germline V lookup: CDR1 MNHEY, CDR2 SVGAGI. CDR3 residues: CASGSSGGHNEQYF. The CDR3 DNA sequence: TGTGCCAGCGGAAGTTCGGGGGGGCACAACGAGCAGTACTTC.

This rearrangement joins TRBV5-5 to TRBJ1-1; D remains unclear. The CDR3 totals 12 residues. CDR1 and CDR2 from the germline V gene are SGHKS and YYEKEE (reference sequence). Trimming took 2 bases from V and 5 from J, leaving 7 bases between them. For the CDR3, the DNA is TGTGCCAGCAGCTTTACAGAGACTGAAGCTTTCTTT. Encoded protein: CASSFTETEAFF.

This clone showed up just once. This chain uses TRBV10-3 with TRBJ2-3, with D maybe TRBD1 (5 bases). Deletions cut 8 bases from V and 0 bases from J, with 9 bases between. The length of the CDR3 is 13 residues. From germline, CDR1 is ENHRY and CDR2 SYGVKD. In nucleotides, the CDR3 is TGTGCCATCGCGACAGAGAGCACAGATACGCAGTATTTT. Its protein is CAIATESTDTQYF.

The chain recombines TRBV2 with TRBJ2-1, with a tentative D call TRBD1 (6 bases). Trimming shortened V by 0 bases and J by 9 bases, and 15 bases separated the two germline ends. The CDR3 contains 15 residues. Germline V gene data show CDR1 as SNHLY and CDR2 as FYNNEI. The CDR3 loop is CASSEALQGLGEQFF. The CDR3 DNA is TGTGCCAGCAGTGAAGCGCTTCAGGGGCTGGGTGAGCAGTTCTTC. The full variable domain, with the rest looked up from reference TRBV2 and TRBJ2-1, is EPEVTQTPSHQVTQMGQEVILRCVPISNHLYFYWYRQILGQKVEFLVSFYNNEISEKSEIFDDQFSVERPDGSNFTLKIRSTKLEDSAMYFCASSEALQGLGEQFFGPGTRLTVL.

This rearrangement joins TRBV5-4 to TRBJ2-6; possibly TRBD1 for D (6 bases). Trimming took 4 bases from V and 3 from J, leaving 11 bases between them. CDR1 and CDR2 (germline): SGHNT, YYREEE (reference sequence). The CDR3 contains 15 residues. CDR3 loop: CASSPPGDGANVLTF. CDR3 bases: TGTGCCAGCAGCCCTCCAGGGGATGGGGCCAACGTCCTGACTTTC.

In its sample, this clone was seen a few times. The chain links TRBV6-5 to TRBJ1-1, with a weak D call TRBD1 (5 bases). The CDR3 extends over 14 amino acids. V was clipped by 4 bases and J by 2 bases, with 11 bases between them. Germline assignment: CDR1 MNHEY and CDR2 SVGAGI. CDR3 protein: CASSFLGDNTEAFF. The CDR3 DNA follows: TGTGCCAGCAGTTTTTTAGGGGATAACACTGAAGCTTTCTTT.

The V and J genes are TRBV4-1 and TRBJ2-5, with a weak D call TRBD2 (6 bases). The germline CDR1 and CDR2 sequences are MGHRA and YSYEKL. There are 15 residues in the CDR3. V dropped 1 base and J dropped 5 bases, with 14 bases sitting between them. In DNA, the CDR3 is TGCGCCAGCAGCCAAGTGGAGGGAGTGGTGGAGACCCAGTACTTC. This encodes CASSQVEGVVETQYF.

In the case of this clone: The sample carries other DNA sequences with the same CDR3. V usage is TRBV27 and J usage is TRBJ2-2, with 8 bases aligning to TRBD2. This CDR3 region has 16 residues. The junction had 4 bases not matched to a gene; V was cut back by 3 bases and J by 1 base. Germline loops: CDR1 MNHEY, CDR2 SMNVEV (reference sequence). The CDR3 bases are TGTGCCAGCAGTTTCCCGCTAGCGGGGAACACCGGGGAGCTGTTTTTT. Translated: CASSFPLAGNTGELFF.

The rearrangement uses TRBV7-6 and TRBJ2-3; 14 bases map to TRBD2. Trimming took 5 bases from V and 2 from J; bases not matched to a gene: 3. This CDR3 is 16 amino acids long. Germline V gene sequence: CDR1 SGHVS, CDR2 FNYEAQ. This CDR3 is CASSEGLAGVTDTQYF. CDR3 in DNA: TGTGCCAGCAGCGAGGGACTAGCGGGGGTCACAGATACGCAGTATTTT.

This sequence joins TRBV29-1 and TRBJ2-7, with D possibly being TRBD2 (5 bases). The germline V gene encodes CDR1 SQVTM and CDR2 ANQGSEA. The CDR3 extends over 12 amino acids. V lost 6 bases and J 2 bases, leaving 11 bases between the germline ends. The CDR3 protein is CSVVTGAYEQYF. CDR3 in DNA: TGCAGCGTCGTGACCGGGGCCTACGAGCAGTACTTC.

The chain's CDR3 is CARSLKGPGDTEAFF. DNA for the CDR3: TGTGCCAGAAGCTTAAAAGGGCCGGGGGACACTGAAGCTTTCTTT. V is TRBV7-5 and J is TRBJ1-1. TRBV7-5 is a recognized pseudogene. This CDR3 comprises 15 residues.

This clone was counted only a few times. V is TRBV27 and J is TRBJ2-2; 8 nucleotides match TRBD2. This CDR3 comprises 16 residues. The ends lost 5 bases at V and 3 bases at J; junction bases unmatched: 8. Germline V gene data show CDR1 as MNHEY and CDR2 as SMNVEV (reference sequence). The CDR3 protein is CASSGLAGPYTGELFF. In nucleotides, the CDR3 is TGTGCCAGCAGTGGGTTAGCGGGGCCTTACACCGGGGAGCTGTTTTTT.

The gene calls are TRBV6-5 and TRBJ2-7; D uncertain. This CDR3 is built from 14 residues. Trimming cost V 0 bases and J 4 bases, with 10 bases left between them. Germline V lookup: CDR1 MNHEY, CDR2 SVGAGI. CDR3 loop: CASSYSSQIYEQYF. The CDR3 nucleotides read TGTGCCAGCAGTTACTCTTCTCAGATTTACGAGCAGTACTTC.

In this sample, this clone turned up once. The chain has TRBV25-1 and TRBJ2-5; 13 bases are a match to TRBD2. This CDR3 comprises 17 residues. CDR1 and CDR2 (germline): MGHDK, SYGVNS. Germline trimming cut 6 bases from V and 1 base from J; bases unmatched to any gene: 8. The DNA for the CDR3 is TGTGCCAGCAGCGGACATGGGACTAGCGGGACCCAAGAGACCCAGTACTTC. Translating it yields CASSGHGTSGTQETQYF.

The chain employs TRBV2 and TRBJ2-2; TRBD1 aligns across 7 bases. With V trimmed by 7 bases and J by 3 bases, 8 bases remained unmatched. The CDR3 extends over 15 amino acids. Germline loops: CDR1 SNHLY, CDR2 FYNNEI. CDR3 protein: CASIQTGTDTGELFF. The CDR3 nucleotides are TGTGCCAGCATACAGACAGGGACGGACACCGGGGAGCTGTTTTTT.

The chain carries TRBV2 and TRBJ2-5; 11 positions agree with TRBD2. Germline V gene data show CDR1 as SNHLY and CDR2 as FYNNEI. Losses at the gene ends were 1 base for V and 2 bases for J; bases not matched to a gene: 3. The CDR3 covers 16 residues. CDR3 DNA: TGTGCCAGCAGTGAAGATCTAGCGGGGGGACAAGAGACCCAGTACTTC. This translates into CASSEDLAGGQETQYF. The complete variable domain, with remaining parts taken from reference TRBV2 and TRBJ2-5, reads EPEVTQTPSHQVTQMGQEVILRCVPISNHLYFYWYRQILGQKVEFLVSFYNNEISEKSEIFDDQFSVERPDGSNFTLKIRSTKLEDSAMYFCASSEDLAGGQETQYFGPGTRLLVL.

The CDR3 DNA is TGTGCCAGCCATCCGGGACAAGGGACCTACGAGCAGTACTTC. As protein: CASHPGQGTYEQYF. V and J are TRBV28 and TRBJ2-7, with D perhaps TRBD1 (6 bases). V was shortened by 8 bases and J by 2 bases, with 16 bases between the two germline ends. This CDR3 has 14 residues. CDR1 and CDR2 from the germline V gene are MDHEN and SYDVKM.

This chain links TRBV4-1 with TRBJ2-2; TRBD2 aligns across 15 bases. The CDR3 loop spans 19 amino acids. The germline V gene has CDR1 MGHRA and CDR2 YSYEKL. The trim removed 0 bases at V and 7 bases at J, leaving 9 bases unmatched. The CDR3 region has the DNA TGCGCCAGCAGCCAAGAAAGGGGACTAGCGGGGGGCCGGGACGGGGAGCTGTTTTTT. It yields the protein CASSQERGLAGGRDGELFF.

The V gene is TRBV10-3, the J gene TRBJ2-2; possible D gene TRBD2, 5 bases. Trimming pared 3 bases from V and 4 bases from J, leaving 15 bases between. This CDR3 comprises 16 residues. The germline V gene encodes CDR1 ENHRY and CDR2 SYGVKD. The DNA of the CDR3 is TGTGCCATCAGTGACCCGACTAAACGCGGCACCGGGGAGCTGTTTTTT. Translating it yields CAISDPTKRGTGELFF.